The next 22 T cell receptor beta chains were all read from a single sample in a study of somatic mutations in cytotoxic T cells in rheumatoid arthritis. Produced via immunoSEQ multiplex PCR; TCRdb's table is partial and in-frame only. The table has about 5,200 clones, roughly 80% seen once; the top ten hold 40% to 55%. What was sequenced was CD8+ T cells sorted from blood. These receptors were obtained from a woman aged 45-59 years with rheumatoid arthritis.

This clone was observed a single time. The rearrangement links TRBV6-1 to TRBJ2-2; D ambiguous. V shed 4 bases and J shed 1 base, with 7 bases lying between them. Germline V gene sequence: CDR1 MNHNS, CDR2 SASEGT. The CDR3 sequence is 14 residues long. The CDR3 protein is CASSGHWNTGELFF. CDR3 DNA: TGTGCCAGCAGTGGTCACTGGAACACCGGGGAGCTGTTTTTT.

This rearrangement joins TRBV30 to TRBJ2-7, with 12 bases lining up with TRBD1. The CDR3 is 16 amino acids. After removal of 2 bases from V and 5 bases from J, the junction contained 10 bases not matched to a gene. Germline CDR1 and CDR2: GTSNPN and SVGIG (reference sequence). CDR3 bases: TGTGCCTGGAGTCGACCCCCGGGACAGGGGGCCGACGAGCAGTACTTC. Protein: CAWSRPPGQGADEQYF.

The chain has TRBV7-2 and TRBJ2-1; D not certain. CDR3 length equals 15 residues. V lost 4 bases, J lost 0 bases, and 10 bases lay in between. Germline V gene sequence: CDR1 SGHTA, CDR2 FQGNSA. In DNA, the CDR3 is TGTGCCAGCAGCTCAGAGTCTAGCTCCTACAATGAGCAGTTCTTC. It codes for CASSSESSSYNEQFF.

This clone came up a few times. This chain connects TRBV19 to TRBJ1-4; D unclear. Germline CDR1 reads LNHDA; CDR2 reads SQIVND (reference sequence). V was cut by 5 bases and J by 8 bases, with 18 bases left in between. CDR3 size: 15 residues. CDR3 protein: CASSPEHPVWEKLFF. The CDR3 DNA sequence: TGTGCCAGTAGTCCCGAGCACCCGGTTTGGGAAAAACTGTTTTTT.

The gene calls are TRBV19 and TRBJ1-1; 8 bases align to TRBD1. Per the germline V gene, CDR1 is LNHDA and CDR2 is SQIVND (reference sequence). The CDR3 consists of 12 residues. Germline trimming cut 10 bases from V and 3 bases from J; bases unmatched to any gene: 4. For the CDR3, the DNA is TGTGCCACCAAACAGGGGGACACTGAAGCTTTCTTT. Translated: CATKQGDTEAFF.

This rearrangement joins TRBV5-8 to TRBJ2-3, with 13 positions matching TRBD2. The V and J ends lost 3 bases and 7 bases, in that order; junction bases with no gene match: 8. The CDR3 totals 16 residues. The V gene's germline CDR1 is SGHTS and CDR2 YDEGEE. As DNA, the CDR3 is TGTGCCAGCAGCTCCCAACTAGCGGGAGGGCTTAATACGCAGTATTTT. Amino acid sequence: CASSSQLAGGLNTQYF.

This clone has more than one count but fewer than ten. This chain joins TRBV7-9 and TRBJ2-3; 11 positions match TRBD2. Germline values: CDR1 SEHNR, CDR2 FQNEAQ (reference sequence). The CDR3 totals 16 residues. Trimming at V came to 2 bases and at J to 3 bases, leaving 4 bases not matched to a gene. The CDR3 DNA sequence: TGTGCCAGCAGCTTAATAGCTAGCGGGAGGACAGATACGCAGTATTTT. Its translation is CASSLIASGRTDTQYF.

The rearrangement links TRBV4-1 to TRBJ2-3; D may be TRBD1 (5 bases). This CDR3 comprises 13 residues. V lost 1 base to trimming and J lost 6 bases, with 8 bases between them. Germline CDR1 reads MGHRA; CDR2 reads YSYEKL. CDR3 residues: CASSQVPGDTQYF. In DNA form, the CDR3 reads TGCGCCAGCAGCCAAGTTCCAGGGGATACGCAGTATTTT.

The V and J genes are TRBV30 and TRBJ1-1; possibly TRBD1 for D (5 bases). The V gene's germline CDR1 is GTSNPN and CDR2 SVGIG (reference sequence). The CDR3 loop spans 14 amino acids. Trimming pared 4 bases from V and 0 bases from J, leaving 12 bases between. The CDR3 protein is CAWMDWGVNTEAFF. In DNA, the CDR3 is TGTGCCTGGATGGATTGGGGGGTGAACACTGAAGCTTTCTTT.

The gene calls are TRBV7-9 and TRBJ2-3; D uncertain. The V gene lost 3 bases and the J gene lost 3 bases, with 7 bases spanning the gap. CDR3 length: 13 amino acids. Germline V gene lookup returns CDR1 SEHNR and CDR2 FQNEAQ (reference sequence). The CDR3 spells CASSFTVTDTQYF. CDR3 DNA: TGTGCCAGCAGCTTCACGGTTACAGATACGCAGTATTTT.

J is TRBJ2-5 and V is TRBV27; D uncertain. CDR1 is MNHEY and CDR2 is SMNVEV in the germline V gene (reference sequence). This CDR3 has 16 residues. Trimming took off 3 bases at V and 5 bases at J, with 19 bases between the two ends. DNA of the CDR3: TGTGCCAGCAGTTTGGTGGGTAGCCTGATATTGGAGACCCAGTACTTC. Amino acid sequence: CASSLVGSLILETQYF.

The rearrangement links TRBV19 to TRBJ2-5, with a tentative D call TRBD2 (5 bases). V shed 6 bases and J shed 5 bases, with 25 bases lying between them. There are 17 residues in the CDR3. Germline V gene lookup returns CDR1 LNHDA and CDR2 SQIVND (reference sequence). This CDR3 is CASSLTSEAVSFETQYF. The CDR3 DNA is TGTGCCAGTAGCCTTACTTCCGAAGCGGTTTCTTTCGAGACCCAGTACTTC.

V and J are TRBV29-1 and TRBJ2-5; 11 bases match TRBD2. The CDR3 is made up of 14 amino acids. V lost 4 bases to trimming and J lost 3 bases; unmatched junction nucleotides: 4. The germline gives CDR1 SQVTM, CDR2 ANQGSEA. The CDR3 nucleotides are TGCAGCGTTGGGGTAGCGGGAGGGAAAGAGACCCAGTACTTC. This sequence encodes CSVGVAGGKETQYF.

The chain couples TRBV9 to TRBJ2-3; 10 positions match TRBD2. Germline trimming cut 0 bases from V and 4 bases from J; bases unmatched to any gene: 5. The CDR3 runs 16 residues. CDR1 and CDR2 (germline): SGDLS, YYNGEE. For the CDR3, the DNA is TGTGCCAGCAGCGTAGGAGCGGGAGGGCAGGCAGATACGCAGTATTTT. This translates into CASSVGAGGQADTQYF.

The chain uses TRBV11-1 and TRBJ2-7; 8 bases map to TRBD2. J lost 6 bases, V lost 1 base, and 5 bases had no gene match. This CDR3 spans 14 amino acids. CDR1 and CDR2 (germline): SGHAT, FQDESV (reference sequence). CDR3 loop: CASSLGAGVREQYF. CDR3 DNA: TGTGCCAGCAGCTTAGGAGCGGGAGTGCGCGAGCAGTACTTC. The full variable domain, in which reference TRBV11-1 and TRBJ2-7 provide the parts outside the CDR3, is EAEVAQSPRYKITEKSQAVAFWCDPISGHATLYWYRQILGQGPELLVQFQDESVVDDSQLPKDRFSAERLKGVDSTLKIQPAELGDSAMYLCASSLGAGVREQYFGPGTRLTVT.

About this clone itself: It differs at one base from a far larger clone, so likely a read error. At the DNA level, this CDR3 is encoded by other sequences in the same sample as well. The V call is TRBV30, the J call TRBJ2-3, with TRBD2 matching over 7 bases. The CDR3 runs 15 residues. Germline values: CDR1 GTSNPN, CDR2 SVGIG (reference sequence). CDR3 sequence (DNA): TGTGCCTGGAGTGTCGCGGGGGATGGAACAGACACGCAGTATTTT. Protein product: CAWSVAGDGTDTQYF.

V gene TRBV9 combines with J gene TRBJ2-2; D uncertain. V shed 2 bases and J shed 2 bases, with 4 bases lying between them. Germline V gene data show CDR1 as SGDLS and CDR2 as YYNGEE. The CDR3 runs 13 residues. As DNA, the CDR3 is TGTGCCAGCAGCGTTCAAAACACCGGGGAGCTGTTTTTT. Amino acids: CASSVQNTGELFF.

The rearrangement links TRBV27 to TRBJ2-4, with 7 bases aligning to TRBD1. Germline assignment: CDR1 MNHEY and CDR2 SMNVEV (reference sequence). The V gene end was trimmed by 5 bases and the J gene end by 8 bases; junction bases not matched to a gene: 6. This CDR3 is 13 amino acids long. This chain's CDR3 is CASSPTGVDIQYF. CDR3 nucleotide sequence: TGTGCCAGCAGTCCTACAGGGGTTGACATTCAGTACTTC.

The V and J genes are TRBV4-1 and TRBJ2-1; 10 bases agree with TRBD2. This CDR3 region has 17 residues. Trimming cost V 1 base and J 1 base; bases outside gene matches: 4. From germline, CDR1 is MGHRA and CDR2 YSYEKL. CDR3 sequence reads: CASSQAPGLASYNEQFF. Here the CDR3 DNA reads TGCGCCAGCAGCCAAGCCCCGGGACTAGCGTCCTACAATGAGCAGTTCTTC.

This chain connects TRBV15 to TRBJ1-4, with 10 bases that match TRBD1. After removal of 3 bases from V and 7 bases from J, the junction contained 14 bases not matched to a gene. This CDR3 has 18 amino acids. Germline CDR1 is LNHNV and CDR2 is YYDKDF (reference sequence). The DNA for the CDR3 is TGTGCCACCAGCAGGTCCCGGGACAGGGGTAGTATGGGTGAAAAACTGTTTTTT. Amino acids: CATSRSRDRGSMGEKLFF.

The chain links TRBV30 to TRBJ1-4; no firm D call. Germline V gene sequence: CDR1 GTSNPN, CDR2 SVGIG (reference sequence). V lost 1 base and J lost 3, with 12 bases in between. The CDR3 runs to 15 residues. CDR3 nucleotide sequence: TGTGCCTGGAGTGCAACGGGAGGTCCTAATGAAAAACTGTTTTTT. Protein sequence: CAWSATGGPNEKLFF.

The chain uses TRBV11-2 and TRBJ2-7, with 7 positions matching TRBD2. Per germline, CDR1 SGHAT and CDR2 FQNNGV. This CDR3 spans 13 amino acids. V gave up 0 bases and J gave up 7 bases; unmatched junction bases: 3. CDR3 coding DNA: TGTGCCAGCAGCTTAGATTGGGGGGGAGAGCAGTACTTC. Amino acid sequence: CASSLDWGGEQYF.